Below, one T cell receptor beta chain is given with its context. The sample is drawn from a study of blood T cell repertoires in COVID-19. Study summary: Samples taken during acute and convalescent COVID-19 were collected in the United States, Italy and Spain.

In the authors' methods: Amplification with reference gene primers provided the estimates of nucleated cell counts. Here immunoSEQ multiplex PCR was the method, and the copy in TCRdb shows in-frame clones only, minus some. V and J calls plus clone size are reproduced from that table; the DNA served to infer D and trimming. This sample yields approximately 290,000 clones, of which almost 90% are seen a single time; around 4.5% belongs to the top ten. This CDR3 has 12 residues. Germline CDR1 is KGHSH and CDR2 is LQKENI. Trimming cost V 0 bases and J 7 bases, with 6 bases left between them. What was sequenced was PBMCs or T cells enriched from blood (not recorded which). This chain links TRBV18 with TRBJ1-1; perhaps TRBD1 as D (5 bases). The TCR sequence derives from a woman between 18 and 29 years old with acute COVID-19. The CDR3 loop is CASSPPRDEAFF. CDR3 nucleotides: TGTGCCAGCTCACCACCCAGGGATGAAGCTTTCTTT.